This TCR beta chain was documented in a study of radiotherapy plus CTLA-4 blockade in lung cancer. Alongside CTLA-4 blockade with ipilimumab, patients with chemo-refractory metastatic non-small-cell lung cancer received focal radiation. Profiled with immunoSEQ multiplex PCR; TCRdb holds only in-frame clones, not every one. The top ten clones hold approximately 2.5% of a sample with roughly 110,000 clones, more than 75% of them seen once. The input for sequencing was peripheral blood, taken from a patient treated with radiotherapy plus ipilimumab. The TCR originated in a human donor with non-small cell lung cancer that progressed on radiotherapy plus ipilimumab. Some clones in this sample may be carry-over from other donors' samples.

CDR3 sequence: CASSLSRGTFASYEQYF. Here the CDR3 DNA reads TGTGCCAGCAGCCTCTCGAGGGGGACATTCGCGTCCTACGAGCAGTACTTC. This chain uses TRBV11-2 with TRBJ2-7, with D tentatively TRBD1 (6 bases). CDR3 size: 17 residues. Trimming took 5 bases from V and 1 from J, leaving 21 bases between them. Germline V gene sequence: CDR1 SGHAT, CDR2 FQNNGV.